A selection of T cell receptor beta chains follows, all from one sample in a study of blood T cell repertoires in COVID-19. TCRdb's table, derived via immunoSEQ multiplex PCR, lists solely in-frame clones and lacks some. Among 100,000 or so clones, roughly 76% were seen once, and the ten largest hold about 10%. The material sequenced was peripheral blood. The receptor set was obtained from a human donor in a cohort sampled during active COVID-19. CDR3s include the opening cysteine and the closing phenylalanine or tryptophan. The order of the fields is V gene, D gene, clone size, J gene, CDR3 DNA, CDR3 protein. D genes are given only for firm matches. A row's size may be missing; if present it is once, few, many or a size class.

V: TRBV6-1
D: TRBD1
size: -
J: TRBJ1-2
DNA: TGTGCCAGCAGTGATGGACAGGCGCTCTATGGCTACACCTTC
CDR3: CASSDGQALYGYTF

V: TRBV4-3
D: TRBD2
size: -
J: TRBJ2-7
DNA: TGCGCCAGCAGCCAAGATACAGCGGGAGGCGAGCAGTACTTC
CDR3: CASSQDTAGGEQYF

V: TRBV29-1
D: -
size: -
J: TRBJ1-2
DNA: TGCAGCGTTGAATCGCAGGGCCTCTATGGCTACACCTTC
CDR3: CSVESQGLYGYTF

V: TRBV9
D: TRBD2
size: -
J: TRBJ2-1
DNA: TGTGCCAGCAGCGAGCCCCCGGGACTAGCGGCCCATGAGCAGTTCTTC
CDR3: CASSEPPGLAAHEQFF

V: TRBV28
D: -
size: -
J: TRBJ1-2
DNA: TGTGCCAGCAGTTTACCCGAGAGAGATGGCTACACCTTC
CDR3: CASSLPERDGYTF

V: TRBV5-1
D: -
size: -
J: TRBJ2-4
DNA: TGCGCCAGCAGCTTGTATGGAGAAGCCAAAAACATTCAGTACTTC
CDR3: CASSLYGEAKNIQYF

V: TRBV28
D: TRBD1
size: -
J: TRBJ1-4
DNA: TGTGCCAGCAGTCCGACGACAGGGGTTAATGAAAAACTGTTTTTT
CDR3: CASSPTTGVNEKLFF

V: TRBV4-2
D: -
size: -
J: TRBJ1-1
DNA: TGTGCCAGCAGCCAAGATCAGTTTTTGAACACTGAAGCTTTCTTT
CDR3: CASSQDQFLNTEAFF

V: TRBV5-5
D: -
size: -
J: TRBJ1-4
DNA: TGTGCCAGCAGCTGGGGCGGCGAAAAACTGTTTTTT
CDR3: CASSWGGEKLFF

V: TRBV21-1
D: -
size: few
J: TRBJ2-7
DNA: TGTGCCAGCATTACAACCAGCTCCTACGAGCAGTACTTC
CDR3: CASITTSSYEQYF

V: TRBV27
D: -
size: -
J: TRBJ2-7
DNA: TGTGCCAGCAGTTTTGGCGGGGACGAGCAGTACTTC
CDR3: CASSFGGDEQYF

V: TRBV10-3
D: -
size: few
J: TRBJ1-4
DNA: TGTGCCATCAGTGAGTCTTCCGGTGGAAAACTGTTTTTT
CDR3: CAISESSGGKLFF

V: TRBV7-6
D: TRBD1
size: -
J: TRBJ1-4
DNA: TGTGCCAGCAGCTTAACCTGGACAGGGGGAGGTGAAAAACTGTTTTTT
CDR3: CASSLTWTGGGEKLFF

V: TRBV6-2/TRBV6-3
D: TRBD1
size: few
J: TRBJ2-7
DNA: TGTGCCAGCAGTTACGGGACAGGGAGGTACGAGCAGTACTTC
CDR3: CASSYGTGRYEQYF

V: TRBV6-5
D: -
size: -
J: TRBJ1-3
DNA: TGTGCCAGCAGTTCCACGACAGGAAACACCATATATTTT
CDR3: CASSSTTGNTIYF

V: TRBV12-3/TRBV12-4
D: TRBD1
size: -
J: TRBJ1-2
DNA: TGTGCCAGCAGTTTGAAACAGGGGCTAGGCTACACCTTC
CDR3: CASSLKQGLGYTF